These 18 T cell receptor beta chains were all obtained from the same sample, sequenced in a study of CD8 T cells in Susac syndrome. RNA amounts of roughly 0.5 to 1 ug underwent reverse transcription with random hexamers. From the immunoSEQ multiplex PCR reads, TCRdb called clonotypes with MiXCR, one entry per CDR3 protein. The table includes some 200,000 distinct CDR3 sequences, roughly 94% detected once. Sequencing input: CD8+ T cells from PBMCs. These receptors came from a human donor with Susac syndrome.

The CDR3 loop is CASTSLAGSGEQYF. In DNA form, the CDR3 reads TGTGCCAGCACTAGCTTAGCGGGGTCGGGAGAGCAGTACTTC. The chain joins TRBV4-2 to TRBJ2-7; 8 bases align to TRBD2. The V segment lost 7 bases and the J segment 7 bases; nucleotides outside the gene matches: 12. The CDR3 consists of 14 residues. Germline loops: CDR1 LGHNA, CDR2 YNFKEQ.

V gene TRBV7-8 combines with J gene TRBJ1-1; D not certain. The germline V gene has CDR1 SGHVS and CDR2 FQNEAQ. The CDR3 has 14 residues. V gave up 0 bases and J gave up 1 base, with 6 bases separating them. The CDR3: CASSLAYRNTEAFF. As DNA, the CDR3 is TGTGCCAGCAGCTTAGCGTATCGGAACACTGAAGCTTTCTTT.

The chain couples TRBV9 to TRBJ2-1; 7 bases fit TRBD2. The CDR3 runs 13 residues. Germline values: CDR1 SGDLS, CDR2 YYNGEE. V was pared by 1 base and J by 7 bases, with 2 bases of the junction left unmatched. The DNA of the CDR3 is TGTGCCAGCAGCGTACATAGCGGGAATGAGCAGTTCTTC. This sequence encodes CASSVHSGNEQFF.

The chain has TRBV29-1 and TRBJ1-4; D uncertain. The germline V gene encodes CDR1 SQVTM and CDR2 ANQGSEA. The CDR3 extends over 13 amino acids. Trimming removed 4 bases at V and 4 bases at J, with 10 bases between. In nucleotides, the CDR3 is TGCAGCGTTGCGGGGAGGTATAATGAAAAACTGTTTTTT. Translation gives CSVAGRYNEKLFF. The full variable domain, rest sourced from reference TRBV29-1 and TRBJ1-4, is SAVISQKPSRDICQRGTSLTIQCQVDSQVTMMFWYRQQPGQSLTLIATANQGSEATYESGFVIDKFPISRPNLTFSTLTVSNMSPEDSSIYLCSVAGRYNEKLFFGSGTQLSVL.

The chain carries TRBV9 and TRBJ2-7; 11 bases map to TRBD2. Germline V gene data show CDR1 as SGDLS and CDR2 as YYNGEE. With V trimmed by 2 bases and J by 1 base, 2 bases remained unmatched. The CDR3 has 15 amino acids. This chain's CDR3 is CASSVGTSGSYEQYF. The CDR3 nucleotides read TGTGCCAGCAGCGTCGGGACTAGCGGATCCTACGAGCAGTACTTC.

The chain employs TRBV19 and TRBJ2-7; no clear D. V lost 2 bases, J lost 3 bases, and 8 bases lay in between. Looked up from germline, CDR1 is LNHDA and CDR2 is SQIVND (reference sequence). There are 13 residues in the CDR3. Written as DNA, the CDR3 is TGTGCCAGTAGTATAACAGTGAACTACGAGCAGTACTTC. Residues: CASSITVNYEQYF. Combining the CDR3 with reference TRBV19 and TRBJ2-7 gives the whole variable domain DGGITQSPKYLFRKEGQNVTLSCEQNLNHDAMYWYRQDPGQGLRLIYYSQIVNDFQKGDIAEGYSVSREKKESFPLTVTSAQKNPTAFYLCASSITVNYEQYFGPGTRLTVT.

V and J are TRBV12-3 or TRBV12-4 and TRBJ2-3; TRBD1 matches at 8 bases. This CDR3 is 14 amino acids long. J gave up 6 bases and V 5 bases, and 7 bases lay outside the gene matches. The CDR3 nucleotides read TGTGCCAGCAGTCTCAGGGGGCAGGGGGATACGCAGTATTTT. Translated, it gives CASSLRGQGDTQYF.

The sample holds one count of this clonotype. V usage is TRBV7-2 and J usage is TRBJ2-6; D is unresolved. CDR3 size: 19 residues. The ends were cut back, 5 bases at V and 0 bases at J, with 20 bases in the middle. Germline lookup yields CDR1 SGHTA and CDR2 FQGNSA. CDR3: CASSLYMTVESSGANVLTF. In nucleotides, the CDR3 is TGTGCCAGCAGCCTATATATGACCGTAGAGAGCTCTGGGGCCAACGTCCTGACTTTC.

This chain uses TRBV9 with TRBJ2-3; no reliable D call. Per germline, CDR1 SGDLS and CDR2 YYNGEE. Trimming left V 4 bases short and J 5 bases short, with 17 bases between. This CDR3 comprises 15 residues. The chain's CDR3 is CASSFLGNSGDTQYF. Here the CDR3 DNA reads TGTGCCAGCAGCTTCCTAGGAAATTCAGGAGATACGCAGTATTTT.

V is TRBV5-1 and J is TRBJ2-3; 10 bases align to TRBD2. V lost 3 bases, J lost 7 bases, and 5 bases stayed unmatched. From germline, CDR1 is SGHRS and CDR2 YFSETQ. This CDR3 has 14 amino acids. DNA for the CDR3: TGCGCCAGCAGCTCGGAGCGGGGGGGAAATACGCAGTATTTT. Protein: CASSSERGGNTQYF.

The chain recombines TRBV9 with TRBJ1-1, with 11 bases lining up with TRBD1. This CDR3 has 15 amino acids. The V gene's germline CDR1 is SGDLS and CDR2 YYNGEE. The V and J ends lost 4 bases and 5 bases, in that order; junction bases with no gene match: 7. Written as DNA, the CDR3 is TGTGCCAGCAGCCTTGGACAGGGGGCGTATACTGAAGCTTTCTTT. This translates into CASSLGQGAYTEAFF.

This chain links TRBV20-1 with TRBJ2-1; 12 bases fit TRBD2. CDR3 length: 14 residues. Germline loops: CDR1 DFQATT, CDR2 SNEGSKA (reference sequence). J lost 4 bases, V lost 6 bases, and 4 bases had no gene match. The CDR3, as DNA: TGCAGTGCGCAGACTAGCGGGGGTTACAATGAGCAGTTCTTC. Amino acid sequence: CSAQTSGGYNEQFF.

The gene calls are TRBV30 and TRBJ1-2; D is unclear. There are 13 residues in the CDR3. Germline CDR1 is GTSNPN and CDR2 is SVGIG (reference sequence). V lost 1 base, J lost 0 bases, and 6 bases lay in between. As DNA, the CDR3 is TGTGCCTGGAGTGACACGTCTAACTATGGCTACACCTTC. Its translation is CAWSDTSNYGYTF.

This chain links TRBV29-1 with TRBJ2-7; TRBD1 aligns across 10 bases. The V gene's germline CDR1 is SQVTM and CDR2 ANQGSEA. J was trimmed by 5 bases and V by 6 bases; bases with no gene match: 13. This CDR3 is 15 amino acids long. Here the CDR3 reads CSVRVVGQGPDEQYF. In DNA, the CDR3 is TGCAGCGTCCGCGTCGTGGGACAGGGGCCTGACGAGCAGTACTTC.

The rearrangement uses TRBV20-1 and TRBJ1-5, with 7 bases matching TRBD1. CDR3 length: 16 amino acids. Looked up from germline, CDR1 is DFQATT and CDR2 is SNEGSKA (reference sequence). The J segment lost 3 bases and the V segment lost 2 bases, leaving 10 bases of the junction unmatched. DNA of the CDR3: TGCAGTGCTAGATCGACAGGGAACGGTATCAATCAGCCCCAGCATTTT. This gives the protein CSARSTGNGINQPQHF.

The table lists this clonotype with a count of one. V usage is TRBV20-1 and J usage is TRBJ1-1; D gene unclear. The CDR3 runs to 11 residues. CDR1 is DFQATT and CDR2 is SNEGSKA in the germline V gene (reference sequence). V was shortened by 0 bases and J by 7 bases, with 6 bases between the two germline ends. CDR3 sequence (DNA): TGCAGTGCTAGAGAGTACGGTGAAGCTTTCTTT. Protein product: CSAREYGEAFF.

This sequence joins TRBV12-3 or TRBV12-4 and TRBJ1-2, with TRBD1 matching over 8 bases. V trimming: 7 bases; J trimming: 6 bases; junction bases outside the gene matches: 13. This CDR3 is 15 amino acids long. CDR3 sequence reads: CASTLGQGRADGYTF. The CDR3 bases are TGTGCCAGCACCCTCGGACAGGGACGGGCAGATGGCTACACCTTC.

This rearrangement joins TRBV12-3 or TRBV12-4 to TRBJ2-7; D not resolved. The CDR3 extends over 15 amino acids. V lost 1 base and J lost 0, with 10 bases in between. The CDR3 DNA sequence: TGTGCCAGCAGTTTAGATAGGGCTGGCTCCTACGAGCAGTACTTC. Encoded protein: CASSLDRAGSYEQYF.